This TCR beta chain appears in the sequencing data of a study of cytomegalovirus exposure and HLA in healthy donors. The CDR3 is 18 amino acids. Per the germline V gene, CDR1 is SGHTA and CDR2 is FQGNSA. V lost 3 bases and J lost 4; bases outside the gene matches: 13. Clones were sequenced by immunoSEQ multiplex PCR, and TCRdb holds only the in-frame ones, with some missing. The data show around 70,000 clones, about 93% seen once. Of note for this clone: Its antigen remains unidentified.

The study, taken as a whole, reports: Listed as cytomegalovirus-associated were 150 or so TCR beta chains. Most TCR sequences showed up rarely, but some public TCRs showed up in many donors. The classifier was said to identify cytomegalovirus status with high specificity and sensitivity. Specific recognition of CMV antigens was confirmed in vitro for a few chains (all CMV-associated).

The sequence came from a man younger than 35 in good health and CMV-seropositive. The V and J genes are TRBV7-2 and TRBJ2-7; 12 positions match TRBD2. The sample was PBMCs. The CDR3 region has the DNA TGTGCCAGCAGCTTGACAGGGCTAGCGGGAGGGCCTGGGTACGAGCAGTACTTC. It is translated as CASSLTGLAGGPGYEQYF.